The rows below give T cell receptor beta chains drawn from one sample of a study of blood T cells in healthy people across ages. TCRdb recomputed calls from the 5' RACE reads with MiXCR, one row per CDR3 protein. Among about 1 million distinct CDR3 sequences listed, more than 35% were seen once. The source material was blood. These receptors all come from a woman aged 55-70 years in good health. Both conserved end residues are part of each CDR3. The order of the fields is clone size, V gene, D gene, J gene, CDR3 DNA, CDR3 protein. The D gene is left open where the match is weak. Clone size is stated in some rows and not others, as once, few, many or a class when expanded.

NA	TRBV6-5	NA	TRBJ2-2	TGTGCCAGCAGTTACTCAATGGGTGTCGGGACCGGGGAGCTGTTTTTT	CASSYSMGVGTGELFF
once	TRBV5-1	TRBD1	TRBJ2-2	TGCGCCAGCAGCTTGATGTCCGGACAGGGGGTTACCGGGGAGCTGTTTTTT	CASSLMSGQGVTGELFF
NA	TRBV5-6	NA	TRBJ2-3	TGTGCCAGCAGCTTGTCTGTAGGCCCGGGTGGGGATACGCAGTATTTT	CASSLSVGPGGDTQYF
few	TRBV7-2	NA	TRBJ1-6	TGTGCCAGCAGGGACCGACAGGTGGCTTCACCCCTCCACTTT	CASRDRQVASPLHF
NA	TRBV28	NA	TRBJ2-7	TGTGCCAGCAGTGTATCCAAAATGGGCCACGAGCAGTACTTC	CASSVSKMGHEQYF
once	TRBV10-1	NA	TRBJ2-3	TGCGCCAGCAGTGAACTCCCAAGCGATACGCAGTATTTT	CASSELPSDTQYF
NA	TRBV21-1	NA	TRBJ2-1	TGTGCCAGCAGCAAAGGGGCGGGAAGGCTAATAAACAATGAGCAGTTCTTC	CASSKGAGRLINNEQFF
once	TRBV7-2	NA	TRBJ2-7	TGTACCAGCGGGATAGGGCCCCAGCCTTCCTACGAGCAGTACTTC	CTSGIGPQPSYEQYF
NA	TRBV28	NA	TRBJ2-3	TGTGCCAGCCTCAAGGGGATGTACCCCACAGATACGCAGTATTTT	CASLKGMYPTDTQYF
NA	TRBV7-8	TRBD2	TRBJ2-4	TGTGCCAGCAGCTCTCCCATCGAGCGGGAGCGGCCAAACATTCAGTACTTC	CASSSPIERERPNIQYF